This T cell receptor beta chain appears in the sequencing data of a study of metastatic and nonmetastatic thyroid tumors. Germline CDR1 reads SEHNR; CDR2 reads FQNEAQ (reference sequence). CDR3 size: 15 residues. V lost 5 bases and J lost 6; bases outside the gene matches: 5. TCRdb re-called the PCR reads via MiXCR. The sample has around 59,000 clones; roughly 16% are singletons. All patients were treatment-naive before thyroid surgery. This clone has a count of ten or more. The source material was blood. This sequence originates from a male donor with papillary thyroid cancer or a benign thyroid nodule (not recorded which). Some clones in this sample may be carry-over from other donors' samples. The chain combines TRBV7-9 with TRBJ2-3; 13 nucleotides agree with TRBD2. The CDR3 region has the DNA TGTGCCAGCAGCCAGGGACTAGCGGGGTCTGATACGCAGTATTTT. Its translation is CASSQGLAGSDTQYF. Looking up the rest from reference TRBV7-9 and TRBJ2-3 gives the full variable domain: DTGVSQNPRHKITKRGQNVTFRCDPISEHNRLYWYRQTLGQGPEFLTYFQNEAQLEKSRLLSDRFSAERPKGSFSTLEIQRTEQGDSAMYLCASSQGLAGSDTQYFGPGTRLTVL.